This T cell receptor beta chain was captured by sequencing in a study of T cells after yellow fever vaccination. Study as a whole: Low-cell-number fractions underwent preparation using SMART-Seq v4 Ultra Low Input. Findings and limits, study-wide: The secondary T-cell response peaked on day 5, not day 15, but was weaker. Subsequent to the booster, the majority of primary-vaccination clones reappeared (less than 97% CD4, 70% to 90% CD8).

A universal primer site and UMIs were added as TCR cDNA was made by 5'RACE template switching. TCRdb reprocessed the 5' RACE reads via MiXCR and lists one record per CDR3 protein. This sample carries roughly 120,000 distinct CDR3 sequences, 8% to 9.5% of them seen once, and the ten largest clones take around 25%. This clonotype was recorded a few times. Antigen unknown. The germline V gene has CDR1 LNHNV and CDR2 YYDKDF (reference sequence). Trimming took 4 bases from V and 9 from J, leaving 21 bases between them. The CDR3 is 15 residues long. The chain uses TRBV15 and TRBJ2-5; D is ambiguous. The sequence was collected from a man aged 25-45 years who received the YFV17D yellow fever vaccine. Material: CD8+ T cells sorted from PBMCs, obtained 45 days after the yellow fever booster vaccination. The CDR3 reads CATSTDPQESVAQYF. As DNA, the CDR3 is TGTGCCACCAGCACTGACCCCCAGGAAAGTGTTGCCCAGTACTTC.